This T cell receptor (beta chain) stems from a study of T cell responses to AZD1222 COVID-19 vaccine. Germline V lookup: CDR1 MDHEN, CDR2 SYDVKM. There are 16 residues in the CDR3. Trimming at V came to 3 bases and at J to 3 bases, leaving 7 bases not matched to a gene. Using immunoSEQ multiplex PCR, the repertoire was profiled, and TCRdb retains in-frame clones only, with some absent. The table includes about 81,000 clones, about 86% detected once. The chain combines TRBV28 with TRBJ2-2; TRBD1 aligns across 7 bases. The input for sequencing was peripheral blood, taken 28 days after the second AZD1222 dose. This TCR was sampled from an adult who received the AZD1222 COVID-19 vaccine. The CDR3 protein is CASSFHRGSDTGELFF. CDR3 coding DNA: TGTGCCAGCAGTTTTCACAGGGGATCGGACACCGGGGAGCTGTTTTTT.